The 15 T cell receptor beta chains given below trace back to one sample, sequenced in a study of response to subunit inactivated influenza vaccine. TCRdb re-derived calls from the RT-PCR reads in MiXCR, one entry per CDR3 protein. Of about 700,000 distinct CDR3 sequences in the sample, approximately 15% were seen once. Sequenced material: PBMCs from blood, taken around 15 days before vaccination. The receptors were sampled from a man aged 45 to 65 who received an inactivated influenza vaccine.

This clonotype was seen more than once but under ten times. The CDR3 reads CASSRKSRGNTIYF. The CDR3 DNA sequence: TGTGCCAGCAGTCGAAAAAGTAGGGGAAACACCATATATTTT. V gene TRBV12-3 or TRBV12-4 combines with J gene TRBJ1-3; D gene uncertain. This CDR3 has 14 residues. V was shortened by 5 bases and J by 4 bases, with 12 bases between the two germline ends.

This chain links TRBV14 with TRBJ2-1; TRBD1 aligns across 8 bases. The CDR3 consists of 15 residues. V gave up 3 bases and J gave up 4 bases; unmatched junction bases: 5. CDR1 and CDR2 from the germline V gene are SGHDN and FVKESK. The CDR3 is CASSHDRGRYNEQFF. CDR3 nucleotide sequence: TGTGCCAGCAGCCACGACAGGGGACGGTACAATGAGCAGTTCTTC.

The chain links TRBV12-3 or TRBV12-4 to TRBJ2-5, with D possibly TRBD1 on 6 matching bases. The CDR3 is 16 amino acids. V gave up 2 bases and J gave up 0 bases, with 13 bases separating them. The chain's CDR3 is CASSLFGQGYQETQYF. CDR3 bases: TGTGCCAGCAGTTTATTCGGGCAGGGGTACCAAGAGACCCAGTACTTC.

In its sample, this clonotype was seen a few times. This chain's CDR3 is CSARKAGGRAYNEQFF. In nucleotides, the CDR3 is TGCAGTGCTAGAAAAGCGGGCGGGAGGGCCTACAATGAGCAGTTCTTC. The chain is built from TRBV20-1 and TRBJ2-1; TRBD2 agrees at 9 bases. There are 16 residues in the CDR3. Losses at the gene ends were 2 bases for V and 2 bases for J; bases not matched to a gene: 7. Germline-derived CDR1 and CDR2 are DFQATT and SNEGSKA (reference sequence).

In its sample, this clonotype was seen a few times. The rearrangement links TRBV6-1 to TRBJ1-1; possible D gene TRBD1, 5 bases. Germline CDR1 reads MNHNS; CDR2 reads SASEGT. The CDR3 length is 14 residues. V lost 2 bases, J lost 4 bases, and 11 bases lay in between. Written as DNA, the CDR3 is TGTGCCAGCAGTGAATTGGGGGGTGTCACTGAAGCTTTCTTT. This sequence encodes CASSELGGVTEAFF.

The V call is TRBV5-7, the J call TRBJ2-7; TRBD1 might be the D (5 bases). TRBV5-7 is an open reading frame, and its role is uncertain. The V and J ends lost 1 base and 4 bases respectively, with 18 bases between them. This CDR3 has 16 residues. The CDR3 region is CASSLPRPGYRYEQYF. Here the CDR3 DNA reads TGTGCCAGCAGCTTGCCCCGTCCAGGGTATAGATACGAGCAGTACTTC.

There are a few counts of this clonotype. This sequence joins TRBV29-1 and TRBJ1-1; TRBD1 aligns across 7 bases. The CDR3 has 13 residues. V shed 5 bases, J shed 3 bases, and the junction held 6 bases outside the gene matches. The germline gives CDR1 SQVTM, CDR2 ANQGSEA. The CDR3 here is CSVIQGRDTEAFF. Here the CDR3 DNA reads TGCAGCGTTATACAGGGGAGGGACACTGAAGCTTTCTTT.

In this sample, this clonotype turned up once. This chain uses TRBV19 with TRBJ2-6, with no clear D. Trimming removed 4 bases at V and 0 bases at J, with 4 bases between. Per the germline V gene, CDR1 is LNHDA and CDR2 is SQIVND (reference sequence). The CDR3 extends over 14 amino acids. In DNA form, the CDR3 reads TGTGCCAGTAGTACAGCCTCTGGGGCCAACGTCCTGACTTTC. This codes for CASSTASGANVLTF.

Comment on this clonotype: A junction boundary mismatches the germline segment, possibly from a read error. The V and J genes are TRBV5-6 and TRBJ1-5; D possibly corresponds to TRBD1 (5 bases). Germline CDR1 reads SGHDT; CDR2 reads YYEEEE. The CDR3 spans 16 residues. The DNA for the CDR3 is TGTGCCAGCAGCTTGGGGGGGGTCTCAGGAAATCGGCCCCAGCATTTT. This gives the protein CASSLGGVSGNRPQHF. Complete variable domain (other parts from reference TRBV5-6 and TRBJ1-5): DAGVTQSPTHLIKTRGQQVTLRCSPKSGHDTVSWYQQALGQGPQFIFQYYEEEERQRGNFPDRFSGHQFPNYSSELNVNALLLGDSALYLCASSLGGVSGNRPQHFGDGTRLSIL.

This clonotype occurred a few times. The chain employs TRBV4-1 and TRBJ2-7; D could derive from TRBD1 or TRBD2 (5 bases each). The germline V and J ends were trimmed by 5 bases and 1 base, with 15 bases remaining between them. This CDR3 spans 15 amino acids. CDR1 and CDR2 from the germline V gene are MGHRA and YSYEKL. CDR3 DNA: TGCGCCAGCAGCACGTCGGGACCGCGGTCCTACGAGCAGTACTTC. This sequence encodes CASSTSGPRSYEQYF.

This clonotype was observed a single time. The rearrangement links TRBV4-2 to TRBJ2-1, with TRBD2 as a possible D gene (5 bases). Trimming removed 0 bases from V and 3 bases from J, with 15 bases in between. This CDR3 region has 17 residues. Germline CDR1 and CDR2: LGHNA and YNFKEQ. CDR3 DNA sequence: TGTGCCAGCAGCCAAGAGAGGGTGGGGTCGTACTACAATGAGCAGTTCTTC. Encoded protein: CASSQERVGSYYNEQFF.

The chain has TRBV15 and TRBJ2-1; possible D gene TRBD2, 7 bases. V was clipped by 1 base and J by 6 bases, with 13 bases between them. The CDR3 extends over 15 amino acids. Looked up from germline, CDR1 is LNHNV and CDR2 is YYDKDF (reference sequence). Here the CDR3 DNA reads TGTGCCACCAGCAGAGGGGGGGGGCCGGCCAATGAGCAGTTCTTC. It codes for CATSRGGGPANEQFF.

In its sample, this clonotype was seen a few times. The V gene is TRBV20-1, the J gene TRBJ2-4; D is perhaps TRBD1 (5 bases). The germline CDR1 and CDR2 sequences are DFQATT and SNEGSKA (reference sequence). CDR3 size: 12 residues. Trimming left V 1 base short and J 8 bases short, with 9 bases between. CDR3 sequence (DNA): TGCAGTGCTAGAGTTTTAGGGGACATTCAGTACTTC. It specifies CSARVLGDIQYF.

This clonotype was counted a few times. The rearrangement links TRBV29-1 to TRBJ2-3; TRBD2 aligns across 16 bases. V lost 6 bases, J lost 4 bases, and 7 bases stayed unmatched. The germline CDR1 and CDR2 sequences are SQVTM and ANQGSEA. This CDR3 has 16 residues. The CDR3 loop is CSVAGTSGGAPDTQYF. For the CDR3, the DNA is TGCAGCGTGGCCGGGACTAGCGGGGGGGCTCCAGATACGCAGTATTTT.

This clonotype was picked up a small number of times. This chain links TRBV20-1 with TRBJ2-3, with D possibly being TRBD1 or TRBD2 (5 bases each). The CDR3 covers 12 residues. Germline assignment: CDR1 DFQATT and CDR2 SNEGSKA (reference sequence). V lost 0 bases, J lost 8 bases, and 9 bases lay in between. The CDR3 DNA sequence: TGCAGTGCTAGAGAGGGGGTTGGTACGCAGTATTTT. As protein: CSAREGVGTQYF.